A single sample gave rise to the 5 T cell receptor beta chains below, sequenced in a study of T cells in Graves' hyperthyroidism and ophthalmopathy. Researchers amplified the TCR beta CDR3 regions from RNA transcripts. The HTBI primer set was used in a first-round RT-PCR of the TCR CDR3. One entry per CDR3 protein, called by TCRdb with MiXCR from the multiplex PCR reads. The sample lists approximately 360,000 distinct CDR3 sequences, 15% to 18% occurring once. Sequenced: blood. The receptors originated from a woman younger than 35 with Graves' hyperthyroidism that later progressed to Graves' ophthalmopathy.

CDR3 amino acids: CASSLQGVPPLHF. The CDR3, as DNA: TGTGCCAGCAGTTTACAAGGGGTTCCACCCCTCCACTTT. This chain connects TRBV27 to TRBJ1-6; D may be TRBD1 (5 bases). There are 13 residues in the CDR3. The germline gives CDR1 MNHEY, CDR2 SMNVEV (reference sequence). The V and J ends lost 2 bases and 11 bases respectively, with 10 bases between them.

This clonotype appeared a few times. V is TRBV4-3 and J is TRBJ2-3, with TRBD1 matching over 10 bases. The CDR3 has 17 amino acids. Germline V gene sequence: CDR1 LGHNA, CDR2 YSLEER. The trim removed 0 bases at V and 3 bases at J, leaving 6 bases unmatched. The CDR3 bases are TGCGCCAGCAGCCAAGATTGGAGGACAGGGGGAACAGATACGCAGTATTTT. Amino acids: CASSQDWRTGGTDTQYF.

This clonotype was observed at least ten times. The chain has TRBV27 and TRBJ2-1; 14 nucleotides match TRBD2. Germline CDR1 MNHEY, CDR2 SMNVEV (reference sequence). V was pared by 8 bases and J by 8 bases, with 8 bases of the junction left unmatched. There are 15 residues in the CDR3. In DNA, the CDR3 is TGTGCCAGCGGGTGGGGGACTAGCGGGAGTGATGAGCAGTTCTTC. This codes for CASGWGTSGSDEQFF.

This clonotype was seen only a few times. For the CDR3, the DNA is TGTGCCAGCAGCATGACAGGGACTCAGGGTGAAAAACTGTTTTTT. Protein sequence: CASSMTGTQGEKLFF. V is TRBV9 and J is TRBJ1-4; 7 positions match TRBD1. CDR1 and CDR2 from the germline V gene are SGDLS and YYNGEE. J gave up 7 bases and V 4 bases, and 10 bases lay outside the gene matches. The CDR3 contains 15 residues.

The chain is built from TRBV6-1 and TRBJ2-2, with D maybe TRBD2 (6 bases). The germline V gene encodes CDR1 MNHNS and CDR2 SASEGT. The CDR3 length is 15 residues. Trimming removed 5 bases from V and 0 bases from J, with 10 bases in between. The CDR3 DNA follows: TGTGCCAGCAGTTCCGGGGGTCCGAACACCGGGGAGCTGTTTTTT. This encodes CASSSGGPNTGELFF.